These 21 T cell receptor beta chains came from one sample sequenced in a study of early T cells in non-severe SARS-CoV-2 infection. MiXCR, applied by TCRdb to the 5' RACE reads, yields one record per CDR3 protein. The sample contains roughly 70,000 distinct CDR3 sequences, 13% of which appear only once. Sequences were obtained from whole blood. These receptors all come from an adult who was a healthcare worker with PCR-confirmed SARS-CoV-2 infection or an uninfected control (not recorded which).

This clonotype was picked up a small number of times. In nucleotides, the CDR3 is TGCGCCAGCAGCTCCTCCACAATTGAAGGCTACACCTTC. Protein: CASSSSTIEGYTF. V gene TRBV5-1 combines with J gene TRBJ1-2, with unresolved D. Germline V gene lookup returns CDR1 SGHRS and CDR2 YFSETQ. Deletions cut 3 bases from V and 8 bases from J, with 14 bases between. The CDR3 extends over 13 amino acids.

The chain has TRBV28 and TRBJ2-7; no firm D call. Per the germline V gene, CDR1 is MDHEN and CDR2 is SYDVKM. This CDR3 is built from 15 residues. V gave up 4 bases and J gave up 2 bases, with 15 bases separating them. The CDR3 DNA is TGTGCCAGCAGTTCCTTATGGACCGTTACCTACGAGCAGTACTTC. This encodes CASSSLWTVTYEQYF.

The chain links TRBV7-2 to TRBJ1-4; tentatively, D is TRBD1 (5 bases). Germline assignment: CDR1 SGHTA and CDR2 FQGNSA. There are 14 residues in the CDR3. V was shortened by 5 bases and J by 4 bases, with 11 bases between the two germline ends. DNA for the CDR3: TGTGCCAGCAGCCGGGACTTTGGTAATGAAAAACTGTTTTTT. Protein: CASSRDFGNEKLFF.

CDR3 sequence (DNA): TGCGCCAGCAGCCCATTCGGACAGGGTGTTAATTCACCCCTCCACTTT. Its translation is CASSPFGQGVNSPLHF. V usage is TRBV4-1 and J usage is TRBJ1-6; 8 nucleotides match TRBD1. This CDR3 comprises 16 residues. Germline trimming cut 4 bases from V and 6 bases from J; bases unmatched to any gene: 8. Germline V gives CDR1 MGHRA, CDR2 YSYEKL.

This clonotype was counted at least ten times. The chain recombines TRBV3-1 with TRBJ1-5; TRBD1 agrees at 8 bases. J gave up 6 bases and V 3 bases, and 7 bases lay outside the gene matches. Germline lookup yields CDR1 LGHDT and CDR2 YNNKEL (reference sequence). The CDR3 has 15 amino acids. CDR3 in amino acids: CASSQRQGYPQPQHF. Written as DNA, the CDR3 is TGTGCCAGCAGCCAGCGACAGGGGTATCCTCAGCCCCAGCATTTT.

This clonotype came up a few times. V is TRBV4-3 and J is TRBJ2-7; the match to TRBD2 covers 7 bases. CDR1 is LGHNA and CDR2 is YSLEER in the germline V gene. The CDR3 runs to 15 residues. Trimming at V came to 2 bases and at J to 2 bases, leaving 6 bases not matched to a gene. The CDR3 loop reads CASSQWSSGTYEQYF. DNA of the CDR3: TGCGCCAGCAGCCAATGGTCTAGCGGAACCTACGAGCAGTACTTC.

This clonotype was seen more than once but under ten times. The chain is built from TRBV28 and TRBJ2-7; D may correspond to TRBD1 or TRBD2 (7 bases each). V lost 5 bases and J lost 5, with 22 bases in between. Germline V lookup: CDR1 MDHEN, CDR2 SYDVKM. This CDR3 is built from 16 residues. CDR3 nucleotide sequence: TGTGCCAGCAGTACCATTCGACAGGGAGGGACTGACGAGCAGTACTTC. This gives the protein CASSTIRQGGTDEQYF.

This clonotype was counted ten times or more. The chain joins TRBV7-3 to TRBJ1-1, with TRBD1 as a possible D gene (5 bases). The CDR3 spans 13 residues. Trimming shortened V by 2 bases and J by 6 bases, and 10 bases separated the two germline ends. Germline assignment: CDR1 SGHTA and CDR2 FQGTGA. This CDR3 reads CASSLRRESEAFF. The CDR3 DNA reads TGTGCCAGCAGCTTACGCAGGGAATCTGAAGCTTTCTTT.

Details on this clonotype: Because it lacks the conserved phenylalanine or tryptophan at the end, this CDR3 is likely a read error. The chain employs TRBV20-1 and TRBJ2-7, with 8 bases identical to TRBD2. Trimming took 8 bases from V and 5 from J; bases not matched to a gene: 11. The germline CDR1 and CDR2 sequences are DFQATT and SNEGSKA (reference sequence). The CDR3 is 13 residues long. The CDR3 DNA reads as TGCAGTACCCCCGGGGGGGCAGTGGACGAGCAGTACTCC. This gives the protein CSTPGGAVDEQYS.

V and J are TRBV6-5 and TRBJ2-7; 7 bases are shared with TRBD1. Germline V lookup: CDR1 MNHEY, CDR2 SVGAGI. Trimming cost V 5 bases and J 7 bases; bases outside gene matches: 5. The CDR3 totals 12 residues. In DNA, the CDR3 is TGTGCCAGCAGTCAAGACAGGGCAGAGCAGTACTTC. This sequence encodes CASSQDRAEQYF.

Comment on this clonotype: Germline is not matched at one junction end, which may reflect a read error. The rearrangement links TRBV5-1 to TRBJ2-7; 7 bases are shared with TRBD1. From germline, CDR1 is SGHRS and CDR2 YFSETQ. The CDR3 runs to 14 residues. CDR3 nucleotides: TGCACCAGCAGCTTGACAGGGCCCTTGGAAGAGCAGTACTTC. It codes for CTSSLTGPLEEQYF.

The chain has TRBV12-3 or TRBV12-4 and TRBJ2-6, with D hard to call. V was trimmed by 6 bases and J by 0 bases, leaving 9 bases between them. This CDR3 is built from 15 residues. The CDR3 DNA reads as TGTGCCAGCAGCCGGCGGTCCTCTGGGGCCAACGTCCTGACTTTC. It is translated as CASSRRSSGANVLTF.

The rearrangement joins TRBV5-5 to TRBJ2-7; 8 bases are shared with TRBD1. The junction had 9 bases not matched to a gene; V was cut back by 0 bases and J by 7 bases. CDR1 SGHKS and CDR2 YYEKEE come from the germline V gene (reference sequence). This CDR3 contains 15 residues. In DNA form, the CDR3 reads TGTGCCAGCAGCTTGGTGGCAGGGGGCGCGGGTGAGCAGTACTTC. Translation: CASSLVAGGAGEQYF. The entire variable domain, with the rest obtained from reference TRBV5-5 and TRBJ2-7, is as follows: DAGVTQSPTHLIKTRGQQVTLRCSPISGHKSVSWYQQVLGQGPQFIFQYYEKEERGRGNFPDRFSARQFPNYSSELNVNALLLGDSALYLCASSLVAGGAGEQYFGPGTRLTVT.

This clonotype was detected only a few times. The chain uses TRBV7-3 and TRBJ2-2; tentative D call: TRBD1 (7 bases). Germline V gene sequence: CDR1 SGHTA, CDR2 FQGTGA. With 5 bases removed from V and 0 bases from J, the gap between germline ends came to 16 bases. The CDR3 has 17 residues. CDR3 DNA sequence: TGTGCCAGCAGCAGAGACAGGGTAGCGGCGAACACCGGGGAGCTGTTTTTT. Translated, it gives CASSRDRVAANTGELFF.

This clonotype was counted between two and nine times. The chain links TRBV5-1 to TRBJ1-6; no clear D gene. Germline V gene lookup returns CDR1 SGHRS and CDR2 YFSETQ. The ends were cut back, 1 base at V and 10 bases at J, with 12 bases in the middle. CDR3 size: 14 residues. The CDR3 DNA reads as TGCGCCAGCAGCTTGTATGGATCAGGATCACCCCTCCACTTT. Its protein product is CASSLYGSGSPLHF.

This clonotype came up many times. This sequence joins TRBV7-9 and TRBJ2-2; tentatively, D is TRBD2 (6 bases). Germline CDR1 SEHNR, CDR2 FQNEAQ (reference sequence). The CDR3 is 14 residues long. V was shortened by 8 bases and J by 0 bases, with 10 bases between the two germline ends. DNA for the CDR3: TGTGCCAGCGGGAGGATCTCGAACACCGGGGAGCTGTTTTTT. Amino acids: CASGRISNTGELFF.

This clonotype has a handful of counts. The gene calls are TRBV7-2 and TRBJ2-2, with D perhaps matching TRBD1 (6 bases). The CDR3 sequence is 14 residues long. Germline loops: CDR1 SGHTA, CDR2 FQGNSA. V was pared by 5 bases and J by 1 base, with 8 bases between. CDR3 protein: CASSRDMNTGELFF. As DNA, the CDR3 is TGTGCCAGCAGCCGGGACATGAACACCGGGGAGCTGTTTTTT.

This clonotype came up many times. The rearrangement links TRBV3-1 to TRBJ2-7, with TRBD1 as a possible D gene (5 bases). Germline V lookup: CDR1 LGHDT, CDR2 YNNKEL (reference sequence). The CDR3 is made up of 14 amino acids. V was clipped by 4 bases and J by 3 bases, with 13 bases between them. The DNA for the CDR3 is TGTGCCAGCAGCCTACAGGCGTTCCTCTACGAGCAGTACTTC. Translation: CASSLQAFLYEQYF.

This clonotype showed up just a few times. The chain is built from TRBV29-1 and TRBJ1-2; D uncertain. Trimming took off 4 bases at V and 10 bases at J, with 13 bases between the two ends. CDR1 SQVTM and CDR2 ANQGSEA come from the germline V gene. The CDR3 is 11 residues long. For the CDR3, the DNA is TGCAGCGTTGTAAATTACGACGACTACACCTTC. This encodes CSVVNYDDYTF.

This clonotype was recorded a few times. The chain has TRBV12-3 or TRBV12-4 and TRBJ2-1, with TRBD2 as a possible D gene (5 bases). There are 15 residues in the CDR3. V shed 0 bases and J shed 0 bases, with 6 bases lying between them. The CDR3, as DNA: TGTGCCAGCAGTTTAGCGGACTCCTCCTACAATGAGCAGTTCTTC. Its translation is CASSLADSSYNEQFF.

This clonotype was detected only a few times. The chain is built from TRBV7-9 and TRBJ2-1; D might be TRBD1 (6 bases). The CDR3 extends over 12 amino acids. Trimming took 0 bases from V and 10 from J, leaving 7 bases between them. Germline-derived CDR1 and CDR2 are SEHNR and FQNEAQ (reference sequence). The CDR3 loop reads CASSLADREQFF. CDR3 nucleotide sequence: TGTGCCAGCAGCTTAGCTGACAGGGAGCAGTTCTTC. Drawing the rest from reference TRBV7-9 and TRBJ2-1, the complete variable domain is DTGVSQNPRHKITKRGQNVTFRCDPISEHNRLYWYRQTLGQGPEFLTYFQNEAQLEKSRLLSDRFSAERPKGSFSTLEIQRTEQGDSAMYLCASSLADREQFFGPGTRLTVL.